The clone carrying this T cell receptor beta chain was recorded a few times. Its matching antigen is unknown. The data were taken from a study of T-cell reconstitution after alpha-beta-depleted transplantation in children. Study-wide results and limits: T-cell numbers and diversity, one year after transplant, stemmed largely from T cells that were newly produced.

The CDR3 is 15 residues long. Trimming cost V 5 bases and J 4 bases, with 17 bases left between them. Preparation of the TCRbeta library was carried out with unique molecular identifiers. TCRdb reprocessed the PCR reads with MiXCR, giving one entry per CDR3 protein. Of 200,000 to 300,000 distinct CDR3 sequences detected, 25% appear once; the ten largest clones hold roughly 2.5%. The gene calls are TRBV12-3 or TRBV12-4 and TRBJ1-2; D is possibly TRBD1 (6 bases). The sequence was collected from a girl aged 2-10 years with Fanconi anemia, due to receive a stem cell transplant. The material sequenced was PBMCs, taken before TCRalphabeta/CD19-depleted stem cell transplant. CDR3 sequence: CASSRWDTSRYGYTF. The CDR3, as DNA: TGTGCCAGCAGTCGTTGGGACACCTCCCGCTATGGCTACACCTTC.